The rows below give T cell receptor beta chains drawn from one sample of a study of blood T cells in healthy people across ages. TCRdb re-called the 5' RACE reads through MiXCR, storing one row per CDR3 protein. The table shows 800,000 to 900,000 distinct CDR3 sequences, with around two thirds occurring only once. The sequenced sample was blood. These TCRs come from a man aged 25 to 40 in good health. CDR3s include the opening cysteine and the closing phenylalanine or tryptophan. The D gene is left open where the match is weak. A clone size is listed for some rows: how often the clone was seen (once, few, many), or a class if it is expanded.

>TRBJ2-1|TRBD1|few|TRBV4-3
TGCGCCAGCAGCCGGAAGTGGGGACAGGGCAATGAGCAGTTCTTC
CASSRKWGQGNEQFF
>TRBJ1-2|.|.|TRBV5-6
TGTGCCAGCAGCCCGACAGGACGCTATGGCTACACCTTC
CASSPTGRYGYTF
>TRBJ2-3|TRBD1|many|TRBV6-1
TGTGCCAGCAGTGAAGGACAGGGGGCAGATACGCAGTATTTT
CASSEGQGADTQYF
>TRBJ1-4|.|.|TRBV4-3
TGCGCCAGCAGCCAGGACTACTTGGGGGAAAAACTGTTTTTT
CASSQDYLGEKLFF
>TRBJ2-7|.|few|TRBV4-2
TGTGCCAGCAGCCACCAGGAGACCATCTACGAGCAGTACTTC
CASSHQETIYEQYF
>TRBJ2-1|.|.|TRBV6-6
TGTGCCAGCAGTTACACGGGGGGCCCGGGGAATGAGCAGTTCTTC
CASSYTGGPGNEQFF
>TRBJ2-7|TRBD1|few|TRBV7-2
TGTGCCAGCAGCTTAGGGGGGGGACAGGGGGGCGAGCAGTACTTC
CASSLGGGQGGEQYF
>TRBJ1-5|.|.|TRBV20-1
TGCAGTGCTAGAGAGCAGGGGCATCAGCCCCAGCATTTT
CSAREQGHQPQHF
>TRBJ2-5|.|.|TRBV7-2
TGTGCCAGCAGCTTAGAATTCAGGGAGTATGAGACCCAGTACTTC
CASSLEFREYETQYF
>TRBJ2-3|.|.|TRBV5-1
TGCGCCAGCAGCTTGGACGCCTTCACAGATACGCAGTATTTT
CASSLDAFTDTQYF
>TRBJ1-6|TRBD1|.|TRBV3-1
TGTGCCAGCAGCCACGGACAGGACGGGTATTCACCCCTCCACTTT
CASSHGQDGYSPLHF
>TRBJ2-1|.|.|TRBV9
TGTGCCAGCAGCGTAGGGTGGGGGGGCAGTGAGCAGTTCTTC
CASSVGWGGSEQFF
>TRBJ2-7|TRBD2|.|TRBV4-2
TGTGCCAGCAGCCAGGGCGTCGGACTAGCGGGGGTCTTCTCCTACGAGCAGTACTTC
CASSQGVGLAGVFSYEQYF
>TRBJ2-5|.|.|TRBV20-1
TGCAGTGCTAGAGGTACGGACAGTTCCCAAGAGACCCAGTACTTC
CSARGTDSSQETQYF
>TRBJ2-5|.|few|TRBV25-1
TGTGCCAGCAGTGAGGGCCCGAGGGGAGAGACCCAGTACTTC
CASSEGPRGETQYF
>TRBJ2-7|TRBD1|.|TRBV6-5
TGTGCCAGCAGTTCATTTAAGGTGGACAGGTTCTACGAGCAGTACTTC
CASSSFKVDRFYEQYF
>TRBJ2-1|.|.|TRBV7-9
TGTGCCAGCAGCTGGGGACTCCCTGGCAATGAGCAGTTCTTC
CASSWGLPGNEQFF
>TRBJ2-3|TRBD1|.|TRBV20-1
TGCAGTGCTGGGTCGGACAGGATTAGCACAGATACGCAGTATTTT
CSAGSDRISTDTQYF
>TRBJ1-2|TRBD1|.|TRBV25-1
TGTGCCAGCAGTGGACAGGGCGAAGGCTACACCTTC
CASSGQGEGYTF
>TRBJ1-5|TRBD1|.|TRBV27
TGTGCCAGCAGTTTAGTGGGACAGGGGGCGAGCAATCAGCCCCAGCATTTT
CASSLVGQGASNQPQHF
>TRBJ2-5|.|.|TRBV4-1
TGCGCCAGCAGCCAAGTAAGGTTAGAAGAGACCCAGTACTTC
CASSQVRLEETQYF
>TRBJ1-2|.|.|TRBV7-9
TGTGCCAGCAGCTTAGGGGCCAGACCGGATGGCTACACCTTC
CASSLGARPDGYTF